This TCR beta chain was recovered during a study of glioma-infiltrating T cells after dendritic cell vaccination. Study overall: Glioblastoma patients came from Phase I and II dendritic cell vaccination trials. Treatment, given 2003 to 2012, was autologous tumor lysate-pulsed dendritic cell vaccination. Autologous tumor lysate was loaded overnight onto monocyte-derived dendritic cells grown seven to eight days with IL-4 and GM-CSF.

Trimming cost V 4 bases and J 0 bases, with 13 bases left between them. Germline V gives CDR1 MGHRA, CDR2 YSYEKL. The CDR3 length is 15 residues. The PCR used 60 V beta and 13 J beta primers. Using immunoSEQ multiplex PCR, the repertoire was profiled, and TCRdb retains in-frame clones only, with some absent. The table includes around 100,000 clones, 80% to 90% detected once. The gene calls are TRBV4-1 and TRBJ2-7, with a weak D call TRBD2 (6 bases). This clonotype was sampled from a human donor with glioblastoma. The sequences come from blood, collected before dendritic cell vaccination. For the CDR3, the DNA is TGCGCCAGCAGCCGCGGGCCGGGGGTCTCCTACGAGCAGTACTTC. The encoded protein is CASSRGPGVSYEQYF.